A single sample gave rise to the 13 T cell receptor beta chains below, sequenced in a study of T cell responses to AZD1222 COVID-19 vaccine. Produced via immunoSEQ multiplex PCR; TCRdb's table is partial and in-frame only. This sample yields some 99,000 clones, of which roughly 87% are seen a single time; 5% to 5.5% belongs to the top ten. The sample was peripheral blood, taken on day 0 of AZD1222 vaccination. The receptors derive from an adult in good health.

This chain links TRBV24-1 with TRBJ2-3; no reliable D call. Trimming shortened V by 5 bases and J by 0 bases, and 11 bases separated the two germline ends. Germline V CDR1 and CDR2: KGHDR, SFDVKD. The CDR3 length is 15 residues. The CDR3 spells CATSGRTASTDTQYF. CDR3 DNA: TGTGCCACCAGTGGTAGAACGGCCAGCACAGATACGCAGTATTTT.

The V and J genes are TRBV20-1 and TRBJ2-3, with a tentative D call TRBD2 (6 bases). Germline V gene sequence: CDR1 DFQATT, CDR2 SNEGSKA (reference sequence). The CDR3 is 14 residues long. V gave up 3 bases and J gave up 4 bases, with 14 bases separating them. The CDR3 protein is CSASNAGSADTQYF. CDR3 DNA sequence: TGCAGTGCTAGTAATGCGGGAAGCGCAGATACGCAGTATTTT.

The chain joins TRBV5-6 to TRBJ2-2; 7 bases fit TRBD2. Trimming took 3 bases from V and 0 from J; bases not matched to a gene: 8. The CDR3 is 17 residues long. Looked up from germline, CDR1 is SGHDT and CDR2 is YYEEEE. CDR3 amino acids: CASSYQSSGANTGELFF. The CDR3 bases are TGTGCCAGCAGCTACCAGTCTAGCGGTGCGAACACCGGGGAGCTGTTTTTT.

The chain joins TRBV7-8 to TRBJ1-5; no reliable D call. Germline values: CDR1 SGHVS, CDR2 FQNEAQ. The V end lost 1 base, the J end lost 1 base, and 17 bases lay between the germline ends. This CDR3 region has 18 residues. In DNA form, the CDR3 reads TGTGCCAGCAGCTTAGTTTCCTCGGGAGGGTGGAGCAATCAGCCCCAGCATTTT. Protein sequence: CASSLVSSGGWSNQPQHF.

The rearrangement joins TRBV6-5 to TRBJ1-1; 9 bases match TRBD1. CDR3 length: 13 amino acids. Looked up from germline, CDR1 is MNHEY and CDR2 is SVGAGI. Unmatched junction bases numbered 6, after V lost 5 bases and J lost 8 bases. The CDR3 coding sequence is TGTGCCAGCAGTATTCGACAGGGGGGGGAAGCTTTCTTT. It is translated as CASSIRQGGEAFF.

The V gene is TRBV6-5, the J gene TRBJ1-4; possibly TRBD1 for D (5 bases). Germline V gene sequence: CDR1 MNHEY, CDR2 SVGAGI. Deletions cut 10 bases from V and 5 bases from J, with 17 bases between. The CDR3 spans 14 residues. The chain's CDR3 is CATLSGTGNEKLFF. In DNA, the CDR3 is TGTGCCACCCTATCCGGGACGGGAAATGAAAAACTGTTTTTT.

The chain has TRBV7-2 and TRBJ2-3; 7 bases are shared with TRBD2. V lost 1 base, J lost 5 bases, and 12 bases stayed unmatched. Germline values: CDR1 SGHTA, CDR2 FQGNSA. The length of the CDR3 is 17 residues. CDR3 region: CASSLVGGGKIGDTQYF. CDR3 coding DNA: TGTGCCAGCAGCTTAGTGGGCGGGGGAAAGATCGGAGATACGCAGTATTTT.

The chain links TRBV10-3 to TRBJ2-1; TRBD2 matches 7 bases. V dropped 10 bases and J dropped 5; count of bases not matched to a gene: 14. The germline V gene has CDR1 ENHRY and CDR2 SYGVKD. This CDR3 comprises 15 residues. The CDR3 nucleotides are TGTGCCACCACGGCTAGGCGGGAGTTCAACAATGAGCAGTTCTTC. This codes for CATTARREFNNEQFF.

J is TRBJ1-5 and V is TRBV27; TRBD1 is a possible D gene (5 bases). The CDR3 is 14 residues long. V dropped 5 bases and J dropped 4 bases, with 12 bases sitting between them. Germline CDR1 reads MNHEY; CDR2 reads SMNVEV (reference sequence). CDR3 sequence: CASSPQGLNQPQHF. CDR3 bases: TGTGCCAGCAGTCCCCAGGGATTGAATCAGCCCCAGCATTTT.

The V gene is TRBV11-2, the J gene TRBJ1-1; TRBD1 matches at 9 bases. The CDR3 is made up of 18 amino acids. V lost 1 base to trimming and J lost 6 bases; unmatched junction nucleotides: 15. CDR1 and CDR2 (germline): SGHAT, FQNNGV. CDR3 bases: TGTGCCAGCAGCTTAGGATTTACCTGGACAGGGGAGGACTCTGAAGCTTTCTTT. Translating it yields CASSLGFTWTGEDSEAFF.

The gene calls are TRBV27 and TRBJ2-2; TRBD1 agrees at 9 bases. The CDR3 length is 14 residues. The ends lost 6 bases at V and 4 bases at J; junction bases unmatched: 3. Germline lookup yields CDR1 MNHEY and CDR2 SMNVEV (reference sequence). This CDR3 is CASSRDRVTGELFF. The CDR3 nucleotides read TGTGCCAGCAGCCGGGACAGGGTCACCGGGGAGCTGTTTTTT.

The chain carries TRBV5-1 and TRBJ1-3; D gene unclear. CDR1 and CDR2 (germline): SGHRS, YFSETQ. The CDR3 is 15 residues long. V lost 5 bases and J 4 bases, leaving 16 bases between the germline ends. For the CDR3, the DNA is TGCGCCAGCAGTGTCGGTGGGAATAAGGGAAACACCATATATTTT. It encodes CASSVGGNKGNTIYF.

The rearrangement uses TRBV14 and TRBJ2-7; D is ambiguous. Trimming took off 2 bases at V and 5 bases at J, with 10 bases between the two ends. CDR1 and CDR2 (germline): SGHDN, FVKESK. CDR3 length: 13 amino acids. The CDR3 here is CASSQPGSHEQYF. CDR3 bases: TGTGCCAGCAGCCAACCAGGCAGCCACGAGCAGTACTTC.